Listed below are T cell receptor beta chains from one sample, sequenced in a study of blood T cell repertoires in COVID-19. Profiled with immunoSEQ multiplex PCR; TCRdb holds only in-frame clones, not every one. The sample includes a few hundred thousand clones, about 86% of them seen just once. Sequencing was carried out using PBMCs or T cells enriched from blood (not recorded which). The source of these receptors is a woman between 35 and 50 years old with acute COVID-19. CDR3s include the opening cysteine and the closing phenylalanine or tryptophan. D genes are given only for firm matches. Clone size appears in some rows only: once, few, many, or a class for an expanded clone.

-,TRBV3-1/TRBV3-2,TRBJ2-1,-,TGTGCCAGCAGCTCCGACCTATGGACAGCGTATAATGAGCAGTTCTTC,CASSSDLWTAYNEQFF
TRBD1,TRBV5-5,TRBJ1-5,-,TGTGCCAGCAGCTTGATCGGACAGGGGGAGCATTTT,CASSLIGQGEHF
-,TRBV5-4,TRBJ1-2,-,TGTGCCAGCAGCCTCGCGGTAGACTATGGCTACACCTTC,CASSLAVDYGYTF
-,TRBV24-1,TRBJ1-5,once,TGTGCCGTCAGGCCGGGACAATCTGGCAATCAGCCCCAGCATTTT,CAVRPGQSGNQPQHF
TRBD1,TRBV19,TRBJ2-7,-,TGTGCCAGTAGTATGACAGGGGCCTACGAGCAGTACTTC,CASSMTGAYEQYF
-,TRBV11-2,TRBJ1-2,-,TGTGCCAGCAGCACAGGGACATCAGCTAACTATGGCTACACCTTC,CASSTGTSANYGYTF
-,TRBV19,TRBJ1-6,-,TGTGCCAGTAGCGAAACAGGGAATTCACCCCTCCACTTT,CASSETGNSPLHF
-,TRBV5-6,TRBJ1-6,-,TGTGCCAGCCGGAGGGAAAGCAATTCACCCCTCCACTTT,CASRRESNSPLHF
-,TRBV19,TRBJ2-7,-,TGTGCCAGTGGAAATAGCGGATCCTACGAGCAGTACTTC,CASGNSGSYEQYF
-,TRBV19,TRBJ2-1,-,TGTGCCAGTAGTATAGAGGCAGATAACACCTACAATGAGCAGTTCTTC,CASSIEADNTYNEQFF
TRBD2,TRBV7-2,TRBJ2-1,-,TGTGCCAGCACCGGGACTAGCGGGAACTACAATGAGCAGTTCTTC,CASTGTSGNYNEQFF
-,TRBV5-1,TRBJ2-2,-,TGCGCCAGCACCATAGGGGTGTTCACCGGGGAGCTGTTTTTT,CASTIGVFTGELFF
TRBD2,TRBV18,TRBJ2-7,-,TGTGCCAGCTCTCGACCGACTAGCGGGGGGCCCTACGAGCAGTACTTC,CASSRPTSGGPYEQYF
TRBD1,TRBV5-1,TRBJ1-1,-,TGCGCCAGCAGCTTCGATTCAGGGGGCCCAACTGAAGCTTTCTTT,CASSFDSGGPTEAFF
TRBD1,TRBV19,TRBJ1-2,-,TGTGCCAGCGCCTCGGACAGGGGGTTAAATGGCTACACCTTC,CASASDRGLNGYTF
-,TRBV25-1,TRBJ1-6,-,TGTGCCAGCAGTGAAATCAATCAGGGTAATTCACCCCTCCACTTT,CASSEINQGNSPLHF
-,TRBV5-1,TRBJ2-7,-,TGCGCCAGCAGCTTGGTCGGGAACAGACAGGCCTACGAGCAGTACTTC,CASSLVGNRQAYEQYF
-,TRBV7-2,TRBJ1-4,-,TGTGCCAGCAGCCTTACAGGGGAAAAACTGTTTTTT,CASSLTGEKLFF
-,TRBV29-1,TRBJ1-1,-,TGCAGCGTTGACGAGGTGGGCACTGAAGCTTTCTTT,CSVDEVGTEAFF
-,TRBV7-2,TRBJ2-2,-,TGTGCCAGCAGCTTAGCGGGACTGAGGCTGAGGGCGGGCACCGGGGAGCTGTTTTTT,CASSLAGLRLRAGTGELFF